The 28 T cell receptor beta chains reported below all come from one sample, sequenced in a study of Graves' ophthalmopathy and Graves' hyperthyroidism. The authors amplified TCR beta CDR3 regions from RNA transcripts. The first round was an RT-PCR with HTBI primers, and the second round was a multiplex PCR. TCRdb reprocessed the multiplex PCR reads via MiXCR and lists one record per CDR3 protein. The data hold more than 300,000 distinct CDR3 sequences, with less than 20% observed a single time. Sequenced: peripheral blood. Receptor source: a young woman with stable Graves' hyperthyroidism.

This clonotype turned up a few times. CDR3 amino acids: CSASLRVGDRNFRNTEAFF. The CDR3 DNA reads as TGCAGTGCTAGTCTTCGGGTTGGGGACAGGAATTTTAGGAACACTGAAGCTTTCTTT. V gene TRBV20-1 combines with J gene TRBJ1-1; 8 bases align to TRBD1. The ends lost 3 bases at V and 1 base at J; junction bases unmatched: 19. Germline lookup yields CDR1 DFQATT and CDR2 SNEGSKA (reference sequence). CDR3 size: 19 residues.

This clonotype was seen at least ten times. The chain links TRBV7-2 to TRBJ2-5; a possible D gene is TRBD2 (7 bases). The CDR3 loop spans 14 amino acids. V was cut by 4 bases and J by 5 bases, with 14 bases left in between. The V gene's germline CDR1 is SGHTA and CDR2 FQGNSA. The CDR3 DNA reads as TGTGCCAGCAGCTCGCCCGGGGGGCCGGAGACCCAGTACTTC. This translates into CASSSPGGPETQYF.

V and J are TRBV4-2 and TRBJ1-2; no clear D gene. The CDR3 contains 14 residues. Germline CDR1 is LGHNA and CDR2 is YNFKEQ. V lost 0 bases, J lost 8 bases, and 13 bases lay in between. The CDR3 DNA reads TGTGCCAGCAGCCAAGAGACCTTCGACCCGGGCTACACCTTC. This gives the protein CASSQETFDPGYTF.

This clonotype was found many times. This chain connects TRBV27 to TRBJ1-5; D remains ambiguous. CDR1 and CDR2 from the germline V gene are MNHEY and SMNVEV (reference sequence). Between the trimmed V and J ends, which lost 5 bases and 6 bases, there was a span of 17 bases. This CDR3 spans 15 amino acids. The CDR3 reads CASSEISSTGQPQHF. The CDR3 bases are TGTGCCAGCAGTGAAATCTCCTCGACTGGTCAGCCCCAGCATTTT.

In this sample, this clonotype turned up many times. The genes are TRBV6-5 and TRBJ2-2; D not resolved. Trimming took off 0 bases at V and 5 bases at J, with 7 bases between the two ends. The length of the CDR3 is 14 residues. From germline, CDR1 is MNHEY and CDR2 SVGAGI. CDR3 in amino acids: CASSYSRITGELFF. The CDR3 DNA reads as TGTGCCAGCAGTTACTCGAGGATAACCGGGGAGCTGTTTTTT.

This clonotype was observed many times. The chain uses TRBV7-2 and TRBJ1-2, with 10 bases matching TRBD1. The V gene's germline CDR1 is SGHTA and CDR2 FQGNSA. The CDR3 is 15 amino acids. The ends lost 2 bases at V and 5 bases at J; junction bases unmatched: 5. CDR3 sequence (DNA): TGTGCCAGCAGCTTAAACCGGGACAGGGGTTATGGCTACACCTTC. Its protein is CASSLNRDRGYGYTF.

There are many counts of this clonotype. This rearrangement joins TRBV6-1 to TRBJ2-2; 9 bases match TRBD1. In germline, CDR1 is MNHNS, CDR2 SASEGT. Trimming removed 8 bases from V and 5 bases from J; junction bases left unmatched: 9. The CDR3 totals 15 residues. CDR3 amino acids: CASSGTGTITGELFF. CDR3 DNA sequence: TGTGCCAGCTCCGGGACAGGGACGATAACCGGGGAGCTGTTTTTT.

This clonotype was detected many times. The CDR3 region is CASSYRTSGETQYF. The CDR3 nucleotides read TGTGCCAGCAGTTACCGGACTAGCGGAGAGACCCAGTACTTC. The genes are TRBV6-5 and TRBJ2-5; 10 bases map to TRBD2. The CDR3 extends over 14 amino acids. Germline CDR1 MNHEY, CDR2 SVGAGI. J gave up 4 bases and V 2 bases, and 1 base lay outside the gene matches.

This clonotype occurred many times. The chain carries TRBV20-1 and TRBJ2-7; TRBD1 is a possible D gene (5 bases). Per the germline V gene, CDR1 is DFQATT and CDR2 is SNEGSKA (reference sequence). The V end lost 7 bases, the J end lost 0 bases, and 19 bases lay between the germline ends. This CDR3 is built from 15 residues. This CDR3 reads CSVNSQGFGSYEQYF. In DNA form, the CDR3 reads TGCAGTGTCAACTCCCAGGGATTCGGCTCCTACGAGCAGTACTTC.

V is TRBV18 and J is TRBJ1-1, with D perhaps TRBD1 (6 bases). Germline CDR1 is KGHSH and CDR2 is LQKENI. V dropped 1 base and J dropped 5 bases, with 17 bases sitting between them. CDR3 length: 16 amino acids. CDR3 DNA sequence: TGTGCCAGCTCACCACTTCCAGGGGCGCCGAGTACTGAAGCTTTCTTT. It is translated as CASSPLPGAPSTEAFF. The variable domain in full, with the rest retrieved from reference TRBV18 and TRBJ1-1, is NAGVMQNPRHLVRRRGQEARLRCSPMKGHSHVYWYRQLPEEGLKFMVYLQKENIIDESGMPKERFSAEFPKEGPSILRIQQVVRGDSAAYFCASSPLPGAPSTEAFFGQGTRLTVV.

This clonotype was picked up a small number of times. DNA for the CDR3: TGTGCCAGCAGCCAAGGTTCGGGGCGCTACGAGCAGTACTTC. This translates into CASSQGSGRYEQYF. The chain recombines TRBV3-1 with TRBJ2-7; D tentatively fits TRBD1 or TRBD2 (5 bases each). This CDR3 region has 14 residues. V gave up 1 base and J gave up 3 bases, with 10 bases separating them. In germline, CDR1 is LGHDT, CDR2 YNNKEL (reference sequence).

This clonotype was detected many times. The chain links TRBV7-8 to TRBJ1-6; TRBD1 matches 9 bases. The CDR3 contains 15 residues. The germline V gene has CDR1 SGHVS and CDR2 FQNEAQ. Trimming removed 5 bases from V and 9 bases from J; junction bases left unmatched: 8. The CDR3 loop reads CASSPGTGFGSPLHF. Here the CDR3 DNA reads TGTGCCAGCAGCCCCGGGACAGGGTTCGGTTCACCCCTCCACTTT.

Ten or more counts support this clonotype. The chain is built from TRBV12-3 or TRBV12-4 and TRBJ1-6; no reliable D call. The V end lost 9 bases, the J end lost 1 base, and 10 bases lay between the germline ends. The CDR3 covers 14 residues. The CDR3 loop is CARSLWSYNSPLHF. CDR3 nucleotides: TGTGCCAGGTCCCTTTGGTCCTATAATTCACCCCTCCACTTT.

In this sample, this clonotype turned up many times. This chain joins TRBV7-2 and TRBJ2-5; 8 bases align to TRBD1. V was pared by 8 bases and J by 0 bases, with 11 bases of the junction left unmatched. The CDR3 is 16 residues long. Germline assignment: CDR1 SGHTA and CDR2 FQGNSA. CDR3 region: CASPGGAAPHQETQYF. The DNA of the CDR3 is TGTGCCAGCCCAGGGGGCGCGGCTCCCCACCAAGAGACCCAGTACTTC.

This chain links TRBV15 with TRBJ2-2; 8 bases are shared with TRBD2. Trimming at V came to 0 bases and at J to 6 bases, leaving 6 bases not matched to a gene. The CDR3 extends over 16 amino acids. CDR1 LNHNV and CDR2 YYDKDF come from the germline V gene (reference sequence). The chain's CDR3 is CATSRDRGGPAGELFF. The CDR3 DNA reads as TGTGCCACCAGCAGAGATCGGGGGGGACCCGCCGGGGAGCTGTTTTTT. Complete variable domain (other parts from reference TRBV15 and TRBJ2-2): DAMVIQNPRYQVTQFGKPVTLSCSQTLNHNVMYWYQQKSSQAPKLLFHYYDKDFNNEADTPDNFQSRRPNTSFCFLDIRSPGLGDTAMYLCATSRDRGGPAGELFFGEGSRLTVL.

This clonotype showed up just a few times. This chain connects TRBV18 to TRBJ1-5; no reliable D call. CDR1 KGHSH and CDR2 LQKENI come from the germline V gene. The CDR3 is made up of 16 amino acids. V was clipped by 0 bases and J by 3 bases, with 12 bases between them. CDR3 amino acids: CASSPPGDKVNQPQHF. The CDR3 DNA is TGTGCCAGCTCACCACCTGGAGACAAGGTCAATCAGCCCCAGCATTTT.

DNA for the CDR3: TGTGCCAGCAGTTCAGGGTATACGAACACCGGGGAGCTGTTTTTT. Amino acid sequence: CASSSGYTNTGELFF. The V and J genes are TRBV12-3 or TRBV12-4 and TRBJ2-2; D might be TRBD1 (5 bases). This CDR3 region has 15 residues. V lost 4 bases and J lost 0, with 9 bases in between.

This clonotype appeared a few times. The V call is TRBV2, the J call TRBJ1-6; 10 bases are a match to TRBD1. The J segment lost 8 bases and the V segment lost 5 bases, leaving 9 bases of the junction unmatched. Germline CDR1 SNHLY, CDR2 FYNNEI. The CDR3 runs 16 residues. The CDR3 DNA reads TGTGCCAGCAGTTTTGACAGGGGGCAAATTGATTCACCCCTCCACTTT. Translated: CASSFDRGQIDSPLHF.

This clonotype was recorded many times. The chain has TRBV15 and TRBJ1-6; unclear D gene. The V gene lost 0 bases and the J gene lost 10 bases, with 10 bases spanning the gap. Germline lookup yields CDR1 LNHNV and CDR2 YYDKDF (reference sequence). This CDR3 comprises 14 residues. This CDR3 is CATSRDLVGSPLHF. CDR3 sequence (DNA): TGTGCCACCAGCAGAGATTTGGTGGGGTCACCCCTCCACTTT.

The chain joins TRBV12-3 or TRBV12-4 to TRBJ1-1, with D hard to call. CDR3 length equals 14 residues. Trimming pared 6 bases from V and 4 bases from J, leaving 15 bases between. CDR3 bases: TGTGCCAGCAGCCCCGAGGCGCCCTTCACTGAAGCTTTCTTT. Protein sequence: CASSPEAPFTEAFF.

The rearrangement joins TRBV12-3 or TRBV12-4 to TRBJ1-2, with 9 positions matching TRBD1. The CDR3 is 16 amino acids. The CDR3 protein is CVCSRSNRGLGYGYTF. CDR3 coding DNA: TGTGTCTGCAGTCGCTCTAACAGGGGGCTCGGCTATGGCTACACCTTC.

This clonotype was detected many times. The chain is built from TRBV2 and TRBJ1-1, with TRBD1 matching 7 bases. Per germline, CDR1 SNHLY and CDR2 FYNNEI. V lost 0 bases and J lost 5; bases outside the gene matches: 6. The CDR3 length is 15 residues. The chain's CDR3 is CASSEARGLRTEAFF. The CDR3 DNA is TGTGCCAGCAGTGAAGCGAGGGGGCTGAGGACTGAAGCTTTCTTT.

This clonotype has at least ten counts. CDR3: CASSETQGAYGYTF. The CDR3 DNA is TGTGCCAGCAGTGAAACCCAGGGGGCCTATGGCTACACCTTC. The chain links TRBV6-1 to TRBJ1-2; TRBD1 agrees at 8 bases. The germline V gene encodes CDR1 MNHNS and CDR2 SASEGT. This CDR3 contains 14 residues. Unmatched junction bases numbered 3, after V lost 2 bases and J lost 4 bases.

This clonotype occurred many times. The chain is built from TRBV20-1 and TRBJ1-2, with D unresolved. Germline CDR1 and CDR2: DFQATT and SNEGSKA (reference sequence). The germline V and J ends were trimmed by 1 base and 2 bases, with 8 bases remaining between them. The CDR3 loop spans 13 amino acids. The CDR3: CSARADTNYGYTF. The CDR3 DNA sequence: TGCAGTGCTAGAGCAGACACAAACTATGGCTACACCTTC.

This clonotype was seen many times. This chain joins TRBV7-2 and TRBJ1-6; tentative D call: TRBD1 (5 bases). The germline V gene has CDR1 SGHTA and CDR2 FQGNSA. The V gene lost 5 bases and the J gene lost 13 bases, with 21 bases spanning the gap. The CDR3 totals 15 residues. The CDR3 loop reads CASSVGPADGAPLHF. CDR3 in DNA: TGTGCCAGCAGCGTAGGCCCCGCGGATGGGGCGCCCCTCCACTTT.

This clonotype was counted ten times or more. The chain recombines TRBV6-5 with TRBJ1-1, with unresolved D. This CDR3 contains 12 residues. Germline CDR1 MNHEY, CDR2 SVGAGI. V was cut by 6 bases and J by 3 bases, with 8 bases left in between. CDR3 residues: CASSGVHTEAFF. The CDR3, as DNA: TGTGCCAGCAGCGGGGTACACACTGAAGCTTTCTTT.

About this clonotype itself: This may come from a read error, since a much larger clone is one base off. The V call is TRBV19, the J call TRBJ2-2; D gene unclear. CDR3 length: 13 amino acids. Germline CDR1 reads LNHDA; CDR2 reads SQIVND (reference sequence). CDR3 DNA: TGTGCCAGTACGGCAGTTAACACCTGGGAGCTGTTTTTT. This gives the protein CASTAVNTWELFF.

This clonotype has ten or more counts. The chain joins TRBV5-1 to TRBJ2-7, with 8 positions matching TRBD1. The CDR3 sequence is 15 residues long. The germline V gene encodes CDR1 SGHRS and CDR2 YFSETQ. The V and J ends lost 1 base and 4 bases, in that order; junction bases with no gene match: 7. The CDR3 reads CASSLNPDRAYEQYF. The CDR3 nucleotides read TGCGCCAGCAGCTTGAATCCGGACAGGGCATACGAGCAGTACTTC.